The 28 T cell receptor beta chains below come from one sample, sequenced in a study of T cell responses to AZD1222 COVID-19 vaccine. Here immunoSEQ multiplex PCR was the method, and the copy in TCRdb shows in-frame clones only, minus some. The sample carries about 85,000 clones, 80% to 90% recorded once. The material was peripheral blood, obtained on day 0 of AZD1222 vaccination. These receptors were taken from an adult in good health.

The chain recombines TRBV3-1 (or the pseudogene TRBV3-2) with TRBJ2-7; TRBD2 aligns across 7 bases. CDR1 is LGHDT, CDR2 YNNKEL, per germline (reference sequence). V lost 4 bases and J lost 3; bases outside the gene matches: 9. This CDR3 is built from 15 residues. The CDR3 nucleotides read TGTGCCAGCAGCCGAAGCGGGGACTCCCACTACGAGCAGTACTTC. Amino acids: CASSRSGDSHYEQYF.

The genes are TRBV29-1 and TRBJ2-7, with TRBD2 identical over 12 bases. The CDR3 is made up of 14 amino acids. The ends lost 6 bases at V and 2 bases at J; junction bases unmatched: 5. Per germline, CDR1 SQVTM and CDR2 ANQGSEA. The CDR3 bases are TGCAGCGTGGAACTAGCGGGAGGTACCTACGAGCAGTACTTC. Protein sequence: CSVELAGGTYEQYF.

The J gene is TRBJ1-2, the V gene TRBV19; 11 bases agree with TRBD1. V trimming: 7 bases; J trimming: 8 bases; junction bases outside the gene matches: 12. CDR1 and CDR2 (germline): LNHDA, SQIVND (reference sequence). The CDR3 loop spans 15 amino acids. CDR3 DNA: TGTGCCAGTATATCCGACGGACAGGGGGCTGGAGGCTACACCTTC. This translates into CASISDGQGAGGYTF. The full variable domain, rest sourced from reference TRBV19 and TRBJ1-2, is DGGITQSPKYLFRKEGQNVTLSCEQNLNHDAMYWYRQDPGQGLRLIYYSQIVNDFQKGDIAEGYSVSREKKESFPLTVTSAQKNPTAFYLCASISDGQGAGGYTFGSGTRLTVV.

The chain uses TRBV6-6 and TRBJ2-1; no firm D call. Germline CDR1 and CDR2: MNHNY and SVGAGI (reference sequence). This CDR3 spans 13 amino acids. V dropped 5 bases and J dropped 7 bases, with 12 bases sitting between them. The CDR3 nucleotides read TGTGCCAGCAGTCCCTCCTTAGTAAATGAGCAGTTCTTC. Encoded protein: CASSPSLVNEQFF.

The V and J genes are TRBV28 and TRBJ2-5; 10 bases line up with TRBD1. Germline V gives CDR1 MDHEN, CDR2 SYDVKM. J gave up 2 bases and V 3 bases, and 9 bases lay outside the gene matches. This CDR3 is 17 amino acids long. DNA for the CDR3: TGTGCCAGCAGTTTCTATTATGACAGGGGGCGGCAAGAGACCCAGTACTTC. This gives the protein CASSFYYDRGRQETQYF.

The CDR3 is CASSKVAGELFF. The CDR3 nucleotides read TGTGCCAGCAGTAAGGTGGCCGGGGAGCTGTTTTTT. V usage is TRBV28 and J usage is TRBJ2-2, with no clear D. Trimming pared 5 bases from V and 6 bases from J, leaving 7 bases between. This CDR3 comprises 12 residues. Per the germline V gene, CDR1 is MDHEN and CDR2 is SYDVKM.

CDR3 loop: CASSSGQGTDTQYF. DNA for the CDR3: TGTGCCAGTAGTTCGGGACAAGGCACAGATACGCAGTATTTT. The chain joins TRBV19 to TRBJ2-3, with a tentative D call TRBD1 (6 bases). Germline V gene lookup returns CDR1 LNHDA and CDR2 SQIVND (reference sequence). Trimming cost V 5 bases and J 1 base, with 10 bases left between them. This CDR3 is built from 14 residues.

The chain is built from TRBV19 and TRBJ1-5; no definite D call. Germline-derived CDR1 and CDR2 are LNHDA and SQIVND (reference sequence). Trimming shortened V by 4 bases and J by 15 bases, and 13 bases separated the two germline ends. CDR3 length equals 11 residues. The CDR3 DNA follows: TGTGCCAGTAGTACCTCGGAAGGACGGCATTTT. This translates into CASSTSEGRHF.

In its sample, this clone was seen once. The V gene is TRBV3-1 (or the pseudogene TRBV3-2), the J gene TRBJ2-7, with D unresolved. The CDR3 extends over 11 amino acids. V lost 5 bases to trimming and J lost 3 bases, with 5 bases between them. Germline CDR1 reads LGHDT; CDR2 reads YNNKEL (reference sequence). In nucleotides, the CDR3 is TGTGCCAGCAGCTACAACTACGAGCAGTACTTC. Its translation is CASSYNYEQYF.

This sequence joins TRBV24-1 and TRBJ1-1; D remains unclear. The CDR3 is 13 amino acids. Germline values: CDR1 KGHDR, CDR2 SFDVKD. V gave up 2 bases and J gave up 1 base, with 4 bases separating them. CDR3 nucleotide sequence: TGTGCCACCAGTGATTGGGCGAACACTGAAGCTTTCTTT. Encoded protein: CATSDWANTEAFF.

The chain links TRBV4-3 to TRBJ2-5; tentatively, D is TRBD2 (6 bases). V dropped 3 bases and J dropped 2 bases, with 16 bases sitting between them. Germline V gene sequence: CDR1 LGHNA, CDR2 YSLEER. CDR3 length: 16 amino acids. CDR3 DNA: TGCGCCAGCAGCCACCGGCCGGGACTCGTTCAAGAGACCCAGTACTTC. This translates into CASSHRPGLVQETQYF.

The chain links TRBV19 to TRBJ1-3; TRBD1 is a possible D gene (5 bases). The germline V and J ends were trimmed by 5 bases and 0 bases, with 14 bases remaining between them. This CDR3 comprises 16 residues. The germline gives CDR1 LNHDA, CDR2 SQIVND (reference sequence). The DNA for the CDR3 is TGTGCCAGTAGTTCCACCGGGACGGACTCTGGAAACACCATATATTTT. Its translation is CASSSTGTDSGNTIYF.

J is TRBJ1-5 and V is TRBV15; weak D call: TRBD1 (5 bases). Germline loops: CDR1 LNHNV, CDR2 YYDKDF (reference sequence). CDR3 length equals 14 residues. Deletions cut 1 base from V and 4 bases from J, with 8 bases between. The CDR3 DNA is TGTGCCACCAGCAGAGGGTCAGGGAATCAGCCCCAGCATTTT. Amino acids: CATSRGSGNQPQHF.

This chain uses TRBV29-1 with TRBJ2-7; 14 bases map to TRBD2. V trimming: 6 bases; J trimming: 6 bases; junction bases outside the gene matches: 7. This CDR3 has 14 amino acids. Germline-derived CDR1 and CDR2 are SQVTM and ANQGSEA. The CDR3 protein is CSVSLTSGRGEQYF. In DNA, the CDR3 is TGCAGCGTGTCTCTGACTAGCGGGAGGGGCGAGCAGTACTTC.

This clone was picked up a small number of times. The genes are TRBV19 and TRBJ2-1, with TRBD2 identical over 8 bases. Germline V gene sequence: CDR1 LNHDA, CDR2 SQIVND (reference sequence). This CDR3 spans 15 amino acids. V shed 10 bases, J shed 1 base, and the junction held 9 bases outside the gene matches. The DNA for the CDR3 is TGTGCCACCTCGGCGGGGGGCGCGTCCTACAATGAGCAGTTCTTC. This gives the protein CATSAGGASYNEQFF.

The chain joins TRBV11-2 to TRBJ2-1, with D perhaps TRBD1 (5 bases). The germline V gene has CDR1 SGHAT and CDR2 FQNNGV. Trimming took 4 bases from V and 2 from J, leaving 9 bases between them. The CDR3 contains 14 residues. The CDR3 bases are TGTGCCAGCAGCTACCAGGGAACCTACAATGAGCAGTTCTTC. The encoded protein is CASSYQGTYNEQFF.

This clone was recorded only once. This chain uses TRBV6-2 or TRBV6-3 with TRBJ2-1, with 10 bases matching TRBD2. The CDR3 runs to 19 residues. V gave up 1 base and J gave up 4 bases; unmatched junction bases: 13. The V gene's germline CDR1 is MNHEY and CDR2 SVGEGT. CDR3 protein: CASSYFQRKAGGQYNEQFF. The DNA of the CDR3 is TGTGCCAGCAGTTACTTTCAGCGAAAAGCGGGAGGGCAGTACAATGAGCAGTTCTTC.

This clone was seen a single time. The genes are TRBV5-4 and TRBJ2-7; 10 bases match TRBD2. The germline CDR1 and CDR2 sequences are SGHNT and YYREEE (reference sequence). V shed 0 bases, J shed 6 bases, and the junction held 6 bases outside the gene matches. The CDR3 runs to 15 residues. In DNA form, the CDR3 reads TGTGCCAGCAGCTTGGTTGATAGCGGGAGGCCCGAGCAGTACTTC. This codes for CASSLVDSGRPEQYF.

This clone was observed once. V gene TRBV7-2 combines with J gene TRBJ2-7; 7 positions match TRBD2. Germline CDR1 and CDR2: SGHTA and FQGNSA. The CDR3 length is 15 residues. The V gene end was trimmed by 1 base and the J gene end by 2 bases; junction bases not matched to a gene: 5. The CDR3 loop is CASSLELAVAYEQYF. CDR3 DNA sequence: TGTGCCAGCAGCTTAGAGCTAGCGGTAGCCTACGAGCAGTACTTC.

The chain joins TRBV10-1 to TRBJ2-5, with TRBD1 as a possible D gene (6 bases). The V gene's germline CDR1 is WNHNN and CDR2 SYGVQD (reference sequence). V lost 1 base and J 5 bases, leaving 14 bases between the germline ends. This CDR3 has 15 amino acids. The CDR3 reads CASSEYGSGVETQYF. In nucleotides, the CDR3 is TGCGCCAGCAGTGAGTACGGATCAGGGGTTGAGACCCAGTACTTC.

The V and J genes are TRBV12-5 and TRBJ2-1; 13 bases fit TRBD2. V was pared by 8 bases and J by 6 bases, with 4 bases of the junction left unmatched. Germline V gene data show CDR1 as LGHNT and CDR2 as FRNRAP. This CDR3 is 14 amino acids long. The CDR3 protein is CASRTSGSSNEQFF. CDR3 bases: TGTGCTAGTCGGACTAGCGGGAGCAGCAATGAGCAGTTCTTC. Together with reference TRBV12-5 and TRBJ2-1, the CDR3 gives the full variable domain: DARVTQTPRHKVTEMGQEVTMRCQPILGHNTVFWYRQTMMQGLELLAYFRNRAPLDDSGMPKDRFSAEMPDATLATLKIQPSEPRDSAVYFCASRTSGSSNEQFFGPGTRLTVL.

V gene TRBV6-6 combines with J gene TRBJ2-7, with TRBD2 identical over 8 bases. V shed 6 bases and J 0 bases; nucleotides not matched to a gene: 1. CDR1 is MNHNY, CDR2 SVGAGI, per germline (reference sequence). This CDR3 is built from 13 residues. CDR3 DNA sequence: TGTGCCAGCAGGACTAGCGACTCCTACGAGCAGTACTTC. It specifies CASRTSDSYEQYF.

The chain links TRBV11-2 to TRBJ2-1, with TRBD1 as a possible D gene (5 bases). The CDR3 is made up of 14 amino acids. Germline-derived CDR1 and CDR2 are SGHAT and FQNNGV. V was clipped by 1 base and J by 6 bases, with 10 bases between them. The CDR3 region has the DNA TGTGCCAGCAGCTTAGGGGGCCTGCCCAATGAGCAGTTCTTC. Translated: CASSLGGLPNEQFF.

This clone was found a few times. The V call is TRBV28, the J call TRBJ2-6; no definite D call. V lost 5 bases and J lost 2, with 19 bases in between. Germline CDR1 reads MDHEN; CDR2 reads SYDVKM. This CDR3 is built from 18 residues. CDR3 protein: CASSPDLYSAPGANVLTF. The CDR3 DNA reads TGTGCCAGCAGTCCTGACCTATACAGTGCCCCTGGGGCCAACGTCCTGACTTTC.

V and J are TRBV6-5 and TRBJ2-7; perhaps TRBD1 as D (5 bases). The V and J ends lost 4 bases and 2 bases respectively, with 15 bases between them. The CDR3 is 15 residues long. The germline V gene encodes CDR1 MNHEY and CDR2 SVGAGI. The CDR3 loop reads CASSSFQGGTYEQYF. The CDR3 DNA is TGTGCCAGCAGTTCTTTCCAGGGTGGAACCTACGAGCAGTACTTC.

The rearrangement links TRBV19 to TRBJ1-5; D perhaps matches TRBD1 (5 bases). The CDR3 is 15 amino acids. In germline, CDR1 is LNHDA, CDR2 SQIVND (reference sequence). V lost 0 bases and J 7 bases, leaving 13 bases between the germline ends. The CDR3, as DNA: TGTGCCAGTAGTATAGAGGGCAGGGTGGAGCAGCCCCAGCATTTT. Its translation: CASSIEGRVEQPQHF.

The chain links TRBV21-1 to TRBJ1-2. TRBV21-1 is shown as a pseudogene. This CDR3 comprises 13 residues. In DNA, the CDR3 is TGTGCCAGCAGCGACCGGGGCCCCTATGGCTACACCTTC. Translated: CASSDRGPYGYTF.

This CDR3 is CASSPSGTLNEKLFF. CDR3 DNA sequence: TGTGCCAGCAGTCCCTCCGGGACTCTAAATGAAAAACTGTTTTTT. The J gene is TRBJ1-4, the V gene TRBV28, with D possibly matching TRBD1 (5 bases). Per the germline V gene, CDR1 is MDHEN and CDR2 is SYDVKM. Trimming took off 5 bases at V and 5 bases at J, with 15 bases between the two ends. The CDR3 length is 15 residues.